Shown below are 20 T cell receptor beta chains from a single sample sequenced in a study of shared T cell receptors in the human thymus. Profiling relied on immunoSEQ multiplex PCR, and the TCRdb table lists in-frame clones only, not all of them. The repertoire holds 500,000 to 850,000 clones, 70% to 90% seen once, with more than 0.009% in the top ten. The same data also went into a second study, on human thymus T cells.

Sequenced material: thymocytes. These receptors were taken from a boy in the first two years of life with a congenital heart defect.

The chain combines TRBV13 with TRBJ2-5, with D perhaps TRBD2 (6 bases). Germline V gives CDR1 PRHDT, CDR2 FYEKMQ (reference sequence). CDR3 size: 17 residues. V lost 5 bases to trimming and J lost 3 bases, with 22 bases between them. CDR3 nucleotides: TGTGCCAGCAGCCTAGTGGGAGCTCCGGAGGGTAAAGAGACCCAGTACTTC. Amino acid sequence: CASSLVGAPEGKETQYF.

This clone was picked up a small number of times. This rearrangement joins TRBV2 to TRBJ2-6; 10 bases fit TRBD1. Per the germline V gene, CDR1 is SNHLY and CDR2 is FYNNEI. The junction had 8 bases not matched to a gene; V was cut back by 2 bases and J by 1 base. This CDR3 is 19 amino acids long. The CDR3 DNA reads as TGTGCCAGCAGTGAAAGCGGGACAGGGGAATTGTCTGGGGCCAACGTCCTGACTTTC. Its translation is CASSESGTGELSGANVLTF.

In this sample, this clone turned up a few times. The V call is TRBV6-1, the J call TRBJ2-7, with 10 bases lining up with TRBD2. V lost 1 base to trimming and J lost 3 bases; unmatched junction nucleotides: 3. This CDR3 has 15 amino acids. Germline V gives CDR1 MNHNS, CDR2 SASEGT. The CDR3 here is CASSEGLAGGYEQYF. CDR3 DNA: TGTGCCAGCAGTGAAGGGTTAGCGGGGGGCTACGAGCAGTACTTC.

This clone was counted between two and nine times. The chain joins TRBV5-1 to TRBJ1-5; 9 bases agree with TRBD1. This CDR3 is built from 15 residues. V trimming: 4 bases; J trimming: 5 bases; junction bases outside the gene matches: 7. Per the germline V gene, CDR1 is SGHRS and CDR2 is YFSETQ. The CDR3 sequence is CASSARDREYQPQHF. The CDR3 coding sequence is TGCGCCAGCAGCGCCCGGGACAGGGAGTATCAGCCCCAGCATTTT.

The rearrangement joins TRBV28 to TRBJ1-5; D unclear. Per germline, CDR1 MDHEN and CDR2 SYDVKM. Trimming pared 8 bases from V and 16 bases from J, leaving 12 bases between. The CDR3 consists of 9 residues. The CDR3 DNA reads as TGTGCCAGCGCCTTTCCTATTCATTTT. The encoded protein is CASAFPIHF.

The chain recombines TRBV28 with TRBJ2-4; the match to TRBD2 covers 13 bases. Germline V gene lookup returns CDR1 MDHEN and CDR2 SYDVKM. With V trimmed by 5 bases and J by 3 bases, 13 bases remained unmatched. The CDR3 covers 19 residues. For the CDR3, the DNA is TGTGCCAGCAGTACCCAACTAGCGGGAGGGCCCTCAGGCAAAAACATTCAGTACTTC. It codes for CASSTQLAGGPSGKNIQYF.

To note about this clone: Other DNA sequences in this sample translate to the same CDR3. The chain joins TRBV20-1 to TRBJ1-3; unclear D gene. This CDR3 is 11 amino acids long. Trimming stripped 6 bases from V and 4 bases from J, with 7 bases between. Germline values: CDR1 DFQATT, CDR2 SNEGSKA (reference sequence). The CDR3 DNA is TGCAGTGCGAGTTCCGGAAACACCATATATTTT. It encodes CSASSGNTIYF.

This clone appeared a few times. The chain uses TRBV14 and TRBJ2-1, with a weak D call TRBD2 (6 bases). This CDR3 has 17 residues. Germline V gene data show CDR1 as SGHDN and CDR2 as FVKESK. V lost 0 bases, J lost 4 bases, and 16 bases lay in between. CDR3 sequence reads: CASSQEFPGVMYNEQFF. The CDR3 DNA sequence: TGTGCCAGCAGCCAAGAATTTCCGGGAGTAATGTACAATGAGCAGTTCTTC. The variable domain in full, completed from reference TRBV14 and TRBJ2-1, reads EAGVTQFPSHSVIEKGQTVTLRCDPISGHDNLYWYRRVMGKEIKFLLHFVKESKQDESGMPNNRFLAERTGGTYSTLKVQPAELEDSGVYFCASSQEFPGVMYNEQFFGPGTRLTVL.

The V and J genes are TRBV27 and TRBJ1-1; 8 bases align to TRBD1. Germline-derived CDR1 and CDR2 are MNHEY and SMNVEV (reference sequence). V was clipped by 6 bases and J by 8 bases; unmatched bases: 8. The CDR3 sequence is 13 residues long. CDR3 sequence: CASRGRGLVEAFF. The CDR3 DNA is TGTGCCAGCAGGGGCAGGGGGCTCGTGGAAGCTTTCTTT.

The rearrangement links TRBV5-1 to TRBJ2-7; weak D call: TRBD1 (5 bases). Germline CDR1 SGHRS, CDR2 YFSETQ. V lost 4 bases and J 1 base, leaving 9 bases between the germline ends. The CDR3 totals 13 residues. The CDR3 reads CASSQDKSYEQYF. CDR3 in DNA: TGCGCCAGCAGCCAGGACAAATCCTACGAGCAGTACTTC.

V usage is TRBV5-1 and J usage is TRBJ2-5, with D perhaps TRBD1 (5 bases). This CDR3 region has 16 residues. V was shortened by 0 bases and J by 3 bases, with 15 bases between the two germline ends. Per the germline V gene, CDR1 is SGHRS and CDR2 is YFSETQ. The DNA for the CDR3 is TGCGCCAGCAGCTTGGGTCGAGACGACAGAGAAGAGACCCAGTACTTC. This encodes CASSLGRDDREETQYF.

This clone was detected only a few times. This chain connects TRBV4-3 to TRBJ1-2; 9 bases match TRBD1. The CDR3 has 17 residues. Trimming cost V 2 bases and J 2 bases; bases outside gene matches: 9. Germline assignment: CDR1 LGHNA and CDR2 YSLEER. The CDR3 reads CASSQYSGQGPNYGYTF. CDR3 bases: TGCGCCAGCAGCCAATATTCCGGACAGGGGCCCAACTATGGCTACACCTTC.

The genes are TRBV5-6 and TRBJ2-6; possible D gene TRBD1, 5 bases. The CDR3 loop spans 17 amino acids. Germline CDR1 SGHDT, CDR2 YYEEEE. Trimming pared 5 bases from V and 0 bases from J, leaving 15 bases between. The CDR3 here is CASRNRVRVSGANVLTF. In nucleotides, the CDR3 is TGTGCCAGCAGGAACAGAGTCAGGGTCTCTGGGGCCAACGTCCTGACTTTC.

To note about this clone: The sample holds other DNA sequences that translate to the same CDR3. The chain carries TRBV28 and TRBJ2-7; 9 bases are shared with TRBD2. Germline V gene data show CDR1 as MDHEN and CDR2 as SYDVKM. Trimming cost V 6 bases and J 4 bases; bases outside gene matches: 7. The CDR3 contains 14 residues. CDR3 region: CASSLGLAGYEQYF. CDR3 sequence (DNA): TGTGCCAGCAGCCTGGGGCTAGCGGGGTACGAGCAGTACTTC.

V and J are TRBV7-6 and TRBJ2-7; 9 nucleotides match TRBD2. Germline CDR1 SGHVS, CDR2 FNYEAQ. CDR3 length: 16 residues. With V trimmed by 1 base and J by 9 bases, 13 bases remained unmatched. In DNA, the CDR3 is TGTGCCAGCAGCTTAGGGGATAGCGGGGGCAAGCGCGGGCAGTACTTC. Protein product: CASSLGDSGGKRGQYF.

The V gene is TRBV25-1, the J gene TRBJ2-5, with TRBD2 matching 8 bases. The CDR3 totals 15 residues. CDR1 and CDR2 (germline): MGHDK, SYGVNS. With 1 base clipped from V and 5 bases from J, the junction kept 6 bases outside the gene matches. DNA of the CDR3: TGTGCCAGCAGTGAATCGCGGGGGGACTGGGAGACCCAGTACTTC. Its protein product is CASSESRGDWETQYF. Together with reference TRBV25-1 and TRBJ2-5, the CDR3 gives the full variable domain: EADIYQTPRYLVIGTGKKITLECSQTMGHDKMYWYQQDPGMELHLIHYSYGVNSTEKGDLSSESTVSRIRTEHFPLTLESARPSHTSQYLCASSESRGDWETQYFGPGTRLLVL.

V and J are TRBV4-3 and TRBJ2-5, with 9 bases lining up with TRBD1. Germline values: CDR1 LGHNA, CDR2 YSLEER. Unmatched junction bases numbered 10, after V lost 0 bases and J lost 5 bases. This CDR3 is built from 17 residues. CDR3 protein: CASSQDRWGQGSETQYF. The CDR3 bases are TGCGCCAGCAGCCAAGATCGTTGGGGACAGGGTAGTGAGACCCAGTACTTC.

The CDR3 sequence: CAISTGTNDTQYF. The CDR3 region has the DNA TGTGCCATCAGCACCGGGACTAACGATACGCAGTATTTT. This chain uses TRBV10-3 with TRBJ2-3; the match to TRBD2 covers 7 bases. Germline values: CDR1 ENHRY, CDR2 SYGVKD. The junction had 6 bases not matched to a gene; V was cut back by 6 bases and J by 6 bases. CDR3 length equals 13 residues.

This clone has only a few counts. The chain uses TRBV15 and TRBJ1-4, with TRBD1 matching over 9 bases. This CDR3 spans 17 amino acids. Germline V gives CDR1 LNHNV, CDR2 YYDKDF (reference sequence). V dropped 1 base and J dropped 3; count of bases not matched to a gene: 6. CDR3: CATSRASQGAPNEKLFF. The CDR3 DNA sequence: TGTGCCACCAGCAGAGCCTCACAGGGGGCCCCTAATGAAAAACTGTTTTTT. Combining the CDR3 with reference TRBV15 and TRBJ1-4 gives the whole variable domain DAMVIQNPRYQVTQFGKPVTLSCSQTLNHNVMYWYQQKSSQAPKLLFHYYDKDFNNEADTPDNFQSRRPNTSFCFLDIRSPGLGDTAMYLCATSRASQGAPNEKLFFGSGTQLSVL.

This clone was seen just once. CDR3 coding DNA: TGTGCCAGCAGCAGAGGGACAGGGGACGGTTCTGTGAACACTGAAGCTTTCTTT. The encoded protein is CASSRGTGDGSVNTEAFF. The J gene is TRBJ1-1, the V gene TRBV7-9, with 10 bases aligning to TRBD1. Germline V CDR1 and CDR2: SEHNR, FQNEAQ (reference sequence). This CDR3 contains 18 residues. The J segment lost 0 bases and the V segment lost 5 bases, leaving 12 bases of the junction unmatched.